What follows are 16 T cell receptor beta chains derived from one specimen sequenced in a study of blood T cell repertoires in COVID-19. Assay: immunoSEQ multiplex PCR; the TCRdb copy retains only in-frame clones and omits some. The sample lists 68,000 or so clones, roughly 87% seen once, with roughly 7.6% in the top ten. The sample comprised peripheral blood. The source of these receptors is a man in his fifties with active COVID-19.

The chain is built from TRBV5-1 and TRBJ2-7, with 9 positions matching TRBD1. CDR1 and CDR2 (germline): SGHRS, YFSETQ. The CDR3 sequence is 15 residues long. The junction had 3 bases not matched to a gene; V was cut back by 0 bases and J by 2 bases. DNA for the CDR3: TGCGCCAGCAGCTTGGCGACAGGGGGAACCTACGAGCAGTACTTC. This encodes CASSLATGGTYEQYF.

The CDR3 is CASSQYVTKNIQYF. In DNA, the CDR3 is TGTGCCAGCAGCCAATATGTAACCAAAAACATTCAGTACTTC. V gene TRBV3-1 (or the pseudogene TRBV3-2) combines with J gene TRBJ2-4; D gene ambiguous. Germline CDR1 and CDR2: LGHDT and YNNKEL (reference sequence). The CDR3 totals 14 residues. V shed 2 bases and J shed 2 bases, with 7 bases lying between them.

The gene calls are TRBV7-9 and TRBJ2-5; 10 nucleotides line up with TRBD1. The CDR3 is 15 amino acids. J lost 10 bases, V lost 1 base, and 9 bases had no gene match. Looked up from germline, CDR1 is SEHNR and CDR2 is FQNEAQ (reference sequence). The CDR3: CASSLGGTGEGDQYF. The CDR3 DNA reads as TGTGCCAGCAGCTTAGGAGGGACAGGGGAAGGTGACCAGTACTTC.

The chain employs TRBV6-1 and TRBJ2-5; 9 nucleotides align to TRBD2. Germline V CDR1 and CDR2: MNHNS, SASEGT. V was clipped by 3 bases and J by 4 bases; unmatched bases: 9. The CDR3 is 16 amino acids. CDR3 DNA: TGTGCCAGCAGTGATGAGGCGGGGGGGATCCGAGAGACCCAGTACTTC. Protein sequence: CASSDEAGGIRETQYF.

The chain carries TRBV7-8 and TRBJ2-6; 8 nucleotides agree with TRBD2. J lost 2 bases, V lost 5 bases, and 11 bases had no gene match. CDR3 size: 18 residues. The germline V gene encodes CDR1 SGHVS and CDR2 FQNEAQ. CDR3 protein: CASSPRGLGLTGANVLTF. DNA for the CDR3: TGTGCCAGCAGCCCCCGGGGACTAGGCCTAACTGGGGCCAACGTCCTGACTTTC. The whole variable domain, remainder taken from reference TRBV7-8 and TRBJ2-6, is GAGVSQSPRYKVAKRGQDVALRCDPISGHVSLFWYQQALGQGPEFLTYFQNEAQLDKSGLPSDRFFAERPEGSVSTLKIQRTQQEDSAVYLCASSPRGLGLTGANVLTFGAGSRLTVL.

This sequence joins TRBV27 and TRBJ2-7, with TRBD1 matching 9 bases. The CDR3 runs 15 residues. V gave up 0 bases and J gave up 4 bases; unmatched junction bases: 4. Germline-derived CDR1 and CDR2 are MNHEY and SMNVEV (reference sequence). CDR3 coding DNA: TGTGCCAGCAGTTTATCGCCGGGACAGGGATACGAGCAGTACTTC. Its translation: CASSLSPGQGYEQYF.

V usage is TRBV5-1 and J usage is TRBJ1-6; 9 bases agree with TRBD1. V was clipped by 5 bases and J by 7 bases; unmatched bases: 4. Germline V gives CDR1 SGHRS, CDR2 YFSETQ. The CDR3 consists of 14 residues. The CDR3 spells CASRVDRGNSPLHF. The CDR3 nucleotides are TGCGCCAGCAGGGTAGACAGGGGGAATTCACCCCTCCACTTT.

The J gene is TRBJ2-7, the V gene TRBV5-6, with 9 bases identical to TRBD2. V was clipped by 1 base and J by 7 bases; unmatched bases: 9. CDR1 and CDR2 (germline): SGHDT, YYEEEE. The length of the CDR3 is 15 residues. The CDR3: CASSLKVAGGPEQYF. The DNA of the CDR3 is TGTGCCAGCAGCTTGAAGGTTGCGGGGGGGCCTGAGCAGTACTTC.

The chain has TRBV20-1 and TRBJ2-7, with TRBD1 as a possible D gene (5 bases). The CDR3 covers 11 residues. The V gene's germline CDR1 is DFQATT and CDR2 SNEGSKA (reference sequence). V was shortened by 5 bases and J by 5 bases, with 10 bases between the two germline ends. CDR3 residues: CSAGVGDEQYF. The CDR3, as DNA: TGCAGTGCTGGGGTAGGGGACGAGCAGTACTTC.

In DNA form, the CDR3 reads TGTGCCAGCAGCGACAGGACAGGGGGGTACAATGAGCAGTTCTTC. Translation: CASSDRTGGYNEQFF. This rearrangement joins TRBV7-9 to TRBJ2-1, with 10 bases identical to TRBD1. The V segment lost 5 bases and the J segment 4 bases; nucleotides outside the gene matches: 5. This CDR3 spans 15 amino acids. Looked up from germline, CDR1 is SEHNR and CDR2 is FQNEAQ (reference sequence).

Concerning this clone: One junction end disagrees with the germline gene, perhaps due to a read error. This chain connects TRBV6-4 to TRBJ1-1; 10 bases match TRBD1. This CDR3 comprises 14 residues. The germline V gene encodes CDR1 MRHNA and CDR2 SNTAGT. The CDR3 sequence is CASSEGTGAPSMRF. As DNA, the CDR3 is TGTGCCAGCAGTGAAGGGACAGGGGCGCCCTCAATGCGTTTT.

This chain uses TRBV5-1 with TRBJ2-1; 7 bases map to TRBD2. Germline lookup yields CDR1 SGHRS and CDR2 YFSETQ. This CDR3 spans 15 amino acids. V trimming: 7 bases; J trimming: 2 bases; junction bases outside the gene matches: 9. The CDR3 protein is CASSVERGAYNEQFF. The CDR3 DNA reads TGCGCCAGCTCCGTGGAGCGGGGAGCCTACAATGAGCAGTTCTTC.

J is TRBJ2-5 and V is TRBV19; D is possibly TRBD2 (5 bases). CDR1 is LNHDA, CDR2 SQIVND, per germline (reference sequence). This CDR3 is built from 12 residues. V gave up 3 bases and J gave up 7 bases, with 9 bases separating them. For the CDR3, the DNA is TGTGCCAGTAGTATCCGAGGGCCGACCCAGTACTTC. This gives the protein CASSIRGPTQYF.

This clone was recorded only once. V gene TRBV2 combines with J gene TRBJ1-3; D uncertain. The V and J ends lost 5 bases and 0 bases respectively, with 14 bases between them. Germline V lookup: CDR1 SNHLY, CDR2 FYNNEI. CDR3 length equals 16 residues. The CDR3 DNA sequence: TGTGCCAGCAGTCTAATCGAGACGGGCTCTGGAAACACCATATATTTT. Its translation is CASSLIETGSGNTIYF.

This clone has just one count. The CDR3 DNA is TGTGCCAGCAGCGGGGACAGGGAAAAACTGTTTTTT. Protein product: CASSGDREKLFF. The chain couples TRBV2 to TRBJ1-4; 8 nucleotides line up with TRBD1. V lost 6 bases to trimming and J lost 8 bases; unmatched junction nucleotides: 2. CDR3 length: 12 residues. Germline CDR1 reads SNHLY; CDR2 reads FYNNEI.

Notes on this clone: This same CDR3 is encoded by further DNA sequences in the sample. This chain joins TRBV6-5 and TRBJ2-3; D is ambiguous. Trimming shortened V by 5 bases and J by 1 base, and 7 bases separated the two germline ends. Germline CDR1 is MNHEY and CDR2 is SVGAGI. The CDR3 length is 13 residues. The chain's CDR3 is CASSPPGTDTQYF. CDR3 bases: TGTGCCAGCAGTCCTCCTGGCACAGATACGCAGTATTTT.